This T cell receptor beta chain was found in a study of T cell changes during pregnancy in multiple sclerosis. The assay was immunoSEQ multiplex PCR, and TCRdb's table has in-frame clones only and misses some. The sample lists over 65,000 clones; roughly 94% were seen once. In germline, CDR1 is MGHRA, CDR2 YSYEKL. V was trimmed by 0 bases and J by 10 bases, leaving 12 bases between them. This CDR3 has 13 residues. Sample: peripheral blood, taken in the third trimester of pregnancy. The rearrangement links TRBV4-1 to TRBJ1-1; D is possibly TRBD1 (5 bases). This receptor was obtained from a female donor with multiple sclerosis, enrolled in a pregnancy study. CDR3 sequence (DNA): TGCGCCAGCAGCCAAGAAATTGTGGGGGGAGCTTTCTTT. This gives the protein CASSQEIVGGAFF.